The T cell receptor (beta chain) under discussion was sequenced for a study of T cell responses to AZD1222 COVID-19 vaccine. Second doses at about 4 or about 12 weeks were pooled. The germline V and J ends were trimmed by 1 base and 1 base, with 8 bases remaining between them. CDR3 size: 14 residues. CDR1 MNHNS and CDR2 SASEGT come from the germline V gene. Broader study findings: In the spike-specific TCR repertoire, nearly half reportedly target unmutated variant regions. Donor demographics were predominantly white British with a female majority; clonal diversity may be underestimated.

On this clone itself: Its cognate antigen is unknown.

Here immunoSEQ multiplex PCR was the method, and the copy in TCRdb shows in-frame clones only, minus some. The repertoire has 160,000 or so clones, around 90% of them found once; the top ten carry around 0.99%. This chain links TRBV6-1 with TRBJ2-7; tentatively, D is TRBD2 (5 bases). The specimen comprised peripheral blood, sampled 28 days after the second AZD1222 dose. This clonotype originated in an adult who received the AZD1222 COVID-19 vaccine. CDR3 sequence (DNA): TGTGCCAGCAGTGAAGGGCCGGGATCCTACGAGCAGTACTTC. Protein sequence: CASSEGPGSYEQYF.